The text below deals with one T cell receptor (beta chain). What it recognizes is unknown. These data are taken from a study of human T cells and chemical hapten exposure. Time point defined: patch test 2, 6 weeks after DPC sensitization. Treatment here: therapeutic diphenylcyclopropenone sensitization with weekly scalp DPC. Findings of the study overall: Higher patch test scores went with higher counts of PT1 expanded TCRs. It was expanded TCRs that formed significantly more large CDR3 similarity clusters than controls did.

TCRdb passed the RACE reads through MiXCR, listing each CDR3 protein once. The sample lists just over 350,000 distinct CDR3 sequences, about 6.9% seen once, with roughly 5.4% in the top ten. Trimming removed 7 bases from V and 6 bases from J; junction bases left unmatched: 12. Germline V gene data show CDR1 as SGDLS and CDR2 as YYNGEE. The length of the CDR3 is 15 residues. This clonotype originated in a woman between 18 and 30 years old with alopecia areata. Some clones in this sample may be carry-over from other donors' samples. The chain combines TRBV9 with TRBJ2-1, with 8 bases fitting TRBD2. This material consisted of whole blood, taken in connection with sensitization to the hapten diphenylcyclopropenone (DPC). Here the CDR3 reads CASATTSETINEQFF. The CDR3 DNA follows: TGTGCCAGCGCTACGACTAGCGAAACAATCAATGAGCAGTTCTTC.